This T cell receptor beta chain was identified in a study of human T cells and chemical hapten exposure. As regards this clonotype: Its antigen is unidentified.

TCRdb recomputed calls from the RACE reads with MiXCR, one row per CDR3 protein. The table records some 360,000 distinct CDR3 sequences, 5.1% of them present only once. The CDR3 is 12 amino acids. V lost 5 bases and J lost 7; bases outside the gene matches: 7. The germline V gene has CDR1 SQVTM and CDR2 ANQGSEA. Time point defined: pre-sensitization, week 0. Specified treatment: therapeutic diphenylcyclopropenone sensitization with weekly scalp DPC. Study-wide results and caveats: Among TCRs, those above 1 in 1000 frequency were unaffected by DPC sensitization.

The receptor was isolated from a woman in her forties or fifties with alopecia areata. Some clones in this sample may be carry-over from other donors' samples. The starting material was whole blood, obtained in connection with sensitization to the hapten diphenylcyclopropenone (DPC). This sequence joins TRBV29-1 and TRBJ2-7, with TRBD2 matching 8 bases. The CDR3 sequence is CSVLSGGGEQYF. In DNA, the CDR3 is TGCAGCGTTCTGAGCGGGGGAGGTGAGCAGTACTTC.